This TCR beta chain stems from a study of CD8 T cells in Susac syndrome. CDR1 and CDR2 from the germline V gene are SGHNT and YYREEE (reference sequence). The V and J ends lost 2 bases and 3 bases respectively, with 14 bases between them. The CDR3 length is 16 residues. An input of 0.5 to 1 ug of RNA was subjected to reverse transcription using random hexamers. TCRdb called the immunoSEQ multiplex PCR reads again in MiXCR, with one record for every CDR3 protein. The sample lists around 69,000 distinct CDR3 sequences; roughly 92% were seen once. The receptor's source is a human donor with Susac syndrome. Sequencing used CD8+ T cells from PBMCs. The chain combines TRBV5-4 with TRBJ2-2; the D call may be TRBD1 or TRBD2 (5 bases each). CDR3 DNA sequence: TGTGCCAGCAGCTTCAGGGACGGAACTTACACCGGGGAGCTGTTTTTT. Its translation: CASSFRDGTYTGELFF. Filled out from reference TRBV5-4 and TRBJ2-2, the complete variable domain reads ETGVTQSPTHLIKTRGQQVTLRCSSQSGHNTVSWYQQALGQGPQFIFQYYREEENGRGNFPPRFSGLQFPNYSSELNVNALELDDSALYLCASSFRDGTYTGELFFGEGSRLTVL.